The 16 T cell receptor beta chains below come from one sample, sequenced in a study of blood T cell repertoires in COVID-19. Some clones are missing from TCRdb's copy, which holds only in-frame ones; the method was immunoSEQ multiplex PCR. Of approximately 140,000 clones in the sample, roughly 84% are singletons; the top ten hold around 9.5%. The sequenced material came from peripheral blood. These receptors came from a man aged 25 to 40 with COVID-19, enrolled during active disease.

The genes are TRBV10-3 and TRBJ1-1; D possibly corresponds to TRBD1 (5 bases). Trimming removed 7 bases from V and 4 bases from J, with 16 bases in between. Germline loops: CDR1 ENHRY, CDR2 SYGVKD. This CDR3 has 14 amino acids. CDR3 coding DNA: TGTGCCATCACTCCAACGCTGGGGGGCACTGAAGCTTTCTTT. Translation: CAITPTLGGTEAFF.

Written as DNA, the CDR3 is TGTGCCAGCAGCTTAGCAGGACTCTACGAGCAGTACTTC. The encoded protein is CASSLAGLYEQYF. This chain connects TRBV11-1 to TRBJ2-7; TRBD2 is a possible D gene (5 bases). The CDR3 runs to 13 residues. Trimming stripped 0 bases from V and 3 bases from J, with 6 bases between. Per the germline V gene, CDR1 is SGHAT and CDR2 is FQDESV (reference sequence).

This clone was detected once. This chain links TRBV19 with TRBJ2-1; no clear D gene. This CDR3 is built from 11 residues. Trimming removed 10 bases from V and 10 bases from J, with 14 bases in between. Germline CDR1 reads LNHDA; CDR2 reads SQIVND (reference sequence). Here the CDR3 reads CATIYGPEQFF. The CDR3 nucleotides are TGTGCCACCATCTACGGTCCGGAGCAGTTCTTC.

For the CDR3, the DNA is TGTGCCAGCAGTCTTGGGACTGACGGTCTAGGCTATGGCTACACCTTC. This gives the protein CASSLGTDGLGYGYTF. This chain uses TRBV28 with TRBJ1-2; D possibly corresponds to TRBD1 (5 bases). The CDR3 runs 16 residues. Germline assignment: CDR1 MDHEN and CDR2 SYDVKM. The V end was cut by 5 bases, the J end by 4 bases, with 20 bases between.

This rearrangement joins TRBV6-5 to TRBJ2-7, with 8 bases identical to TRBD1. From germline, CDR1 is MNHEY and CDR2 SVGAGI. V lost 8 bases, J lost 7 bases, and 13 bases stayed unmatched. The CDR3 is 14 amino acids. CDR3 DNA sequence: TGTGCCAGCCCCCCCCAGGGGGCTACGGGGGAGCAGTACTTC. The encoded protein is CASPPQGATGEQYF.

This clone was counted between two and nine times. The chain recombines TRBV9 with TRBJ1-1; D is perhaps TRBD1 (5 bases). Germline lookup yields CDR1 SGDLS and CDR2 YYNGEE. V lost 0 bases to trimming and J lost 1 base, with 13 bases between them. The CDR3 covers 16 residues. CDR3 loop: CASSVGGGVGNTEAFF. The CDR3, as DNA: TGTGCCAGCAGCGTAGGTGGGGGGGTCGGGAACACTGAAGCTTTCTTT.

This chain uses TRBV7-2 with TRBJ1-4; 10 nucleotides align to TRBD1. Germline CDR1 SGHTA, CDR2 FQGNSA. J lost 8 bases, V lost 4 bases, and 7 bases had no gene match. The CDR3 totals 15 residues. The CDR3 protein is CASSSTGTGEEKLFF. As DNA, the CDR3 is TGTGCCAGCAGCTCCACCGGGACAGGGGAGGAAAAACTGTTTTTT.

The chain joins TRBV9 to TRBJ1-2; TRBD1 might be the D (5 bases). The CDR3 loop spans 15 amino acids. The germline V gene has CDR1 SGDLS and CDR2 YYNGEE. Trimming took off 3 bases at V and 8 bases at J, with 20 bases between the two ends. The DNA for the CDR3 is TGTGCCAGCAGCGCCCCGGGGGGTTGGGCTGCGGGCTACACCTTC. Translation: CASSAPGGWAAGYTF.

The rearrangement uses TRBV19 and TRBJ2-3; 11 bases are shared with TRBD2. CDR1 LNHDA and CDR2 SQIVND come from the germline V gene (reference sequence). V dropped 8 bases and J dropped 3; count of bases not matched to a gene: 13. CDR3 length: 17 residues. For the CDR3, the DNA is TGTGCCAGTGGGATAGCGGGAGGGCTAGGAAGTACAGATACGCAGTATTTT. This sequence encodes CASGIAGGLGSTDTQYF.

This rearrangement joins TRBV30 to TRBJ2-1, with D possibly matching TRBD2 (7 bases). V was pared by 2 bases and J by 8 bases, with 10 bases between. The CDR3 has 12 residues. The germline gives CDR1 GTSNPN, CDR2 SVGIG (reference sequence). The CDR3 sequence is CAWSRGGDEQFF. The CDR3 nucleotides read TGTGCCTGGAGTAGGGGGGGCGATGAGCAGTTCTTC.

The gene calls are TRBV27 and TRBJ1-6; 7 positions agree with TRBD1. Per the germline V gene, CDR1 is MNHEY and CDR2 is SMNVEV (reference sequence). CDR3 length: 14 amino acids. The ends lost 5 bases at V and 5 bases at J; junction bases unmatched: 3. This chain's CDR3 is CASSPGTDNSPLHF. The DNA for the CDR3 is TGTGCCAGCAGTCCCGGGACAGATAATTCACCCCTCCACTTT.

The CDR3 region is CASSGGTSSSYNEQFF. The CDR3 DNA follows: TGTGCCAGCAGCGGGGGGACTAGCAGTTCCTACAATGAGCAGTTCTTC. This chain uses TRBV9 with TRBJ2-1; 9 bases agree with TRBD2. This CDR3 has 16 amino acids. With V trimmed by 3 bases and J by 1 base, 5 bases remained unmatched. Germline V gives CDR1 SGDLS, CDR2 YYNGEE.

V usage is TRBV18 and J usage is TRBJ2-2; D unresolved. CDR1 is KGHSH and CDR2 is LQKENI in the germline V gene. The CDR3 has 13 residues. Trimming took off 6 bases at V and 4 bases at J, with 9 bases between the two ends. The CDR3 protein is CASSPVPTGELFF. CDR3 DNA sequence: TGTGCCAGCTCCCCTGTCCCCACCGGGGAGCTGTTTTTT.

The chain links TRBV2 to TRBJ2-5; the match to TRBD2 covers 13 bases. This CDR3 spans 16 amino acids. Germline values: CDR1 SNHLY, CDR2 FYNNEI. V lost 7 bases, J lost 2 bases, and 7 bases stayed unmatched. DNA for the CDR3: TGTGCCAGCAACTCGGGACTAGCGGGACCTCAAGAGACCCAGTACTTC. Translation gives CASNSGLAGPQETQYF. The full variable domain, in which reference TRBV2 and TRBJ2-5 provide the parts outside the CDR3, is EPEVTQTPSHQVTQMGQEVILRCVPISNHLYFYWYRQILGQKVEFLVSFYNNEISEKSEIFDDQFSVERPDGSNFTLKIRSTKLEDSAMYFCASNSGLAGPQETQYFGPGTRLLVL.

The V call is TRBV2, the J call TRBJ1-4; TRBD1 agrees at 10 bases. The germline V gene encodes CDR1 SNHLY and CDR2 FYNNEI. The CDR3 covers 15 residues. V shed 6 bases, J shed 8 bases, and the junction held 9 bases outside the gene matches. CDR3 in DNA: TGTGCCAGCAGAAGAGGACAGGGGGGTCCAGAAAAACTGTTTTTT. This sequence encodes CASRRGQGGPEKLFF.

The genes are TRBV6-2 or TRBV6-3 and TRBJ2-5, with TRBD1 matching 7 bases. Germline V gene sequence: CDR1 MNHEY, CDR2 SVGEGT. Trimming took 2 bases from V and 5 from J; bases not matched to a gene: 5. The CDR3 has 14 amino acids. The CDR3 sequence: CASSYIGGGETQYF. Here the CDR3 DNA reads TGTGCCAGCAGTTACATAGGGGGCGGTGAGACCCAGTACTTC.